The 2 T cell receptor beta chains listed next were all sequenced from one sample in a study of T-cell reconstitution after alpha-beta-depleted transplantation in children. This sample's TCRbeta library carried unique molecular identifier barcodes. From the PCR reads, TCRdb called clonotypes with MiXCR, one entry per CDR3 protein. Among some 200,000 distinct CDR3 sequences listed, about 7% were seen once. Material: PBMCs, obtained before TCRalphabeta/CD19-depleted stem cell transplant. The receptor set was obtained from a boy aged 2-15 years with acute lymphoblastic leukemia, due to receive a stem cell transplant.

This clonotype occurred a few times. The rearrangement links TRBV27 to TRBJ2-2; 9 nucleotides agree with TRBD2. J gave up 7 bases and V 4 bases, and 4 bases lay outside the gene matches. The CDR3 has 14 amino acids. Germline V CDR1 and CDR2: MNHEY, SMNVEV (reference sequence). The CDR3 region is CASSWRGGNGELFF. CDR3 DNA: TGTGCCAGCAGTTGGCGGGGGGGAAACGGGGAGCTGTTTTTT.

This clonotype was detected many times. The chain employs TRBV29-1 and TRBJ2-2; D ambiguous. Germline V lookup: CDR1 SQVTM, CDR2 ANQGSEA. Trimming pared 2 bases from V and 0 bases from J, leaving 4 bases between. The CDR3 extends over 13 amino acids. Here the CDR3 DNA reads TGCAGCGTTGAACGTACGAACACCGGGGAGCTGTTTTTT. Its translation is CSVERTNTGELFF.